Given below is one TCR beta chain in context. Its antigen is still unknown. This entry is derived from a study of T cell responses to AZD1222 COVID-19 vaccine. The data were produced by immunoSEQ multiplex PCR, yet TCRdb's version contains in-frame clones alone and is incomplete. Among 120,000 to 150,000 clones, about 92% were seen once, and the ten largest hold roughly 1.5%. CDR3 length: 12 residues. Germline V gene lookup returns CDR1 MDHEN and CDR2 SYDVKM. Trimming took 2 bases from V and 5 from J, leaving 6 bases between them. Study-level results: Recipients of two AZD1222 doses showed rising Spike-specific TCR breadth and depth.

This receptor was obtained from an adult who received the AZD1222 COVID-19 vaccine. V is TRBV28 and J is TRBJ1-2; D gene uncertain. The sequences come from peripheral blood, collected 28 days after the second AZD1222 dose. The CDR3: CASSLGRYGYTF. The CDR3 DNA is TGTGCCAGCAGTTTAGGGAGGTATGGCTACACCTTC.